This T cell receptor (beta chain) stems from a study (dated by TCRdb to the mid-2010s). Cut back by 0 bases and 1 base, the V and J ends lie 9 bases apart. According to the germline V gene (reference sequence), CDR1 reads DFQATT and CDR2 reads SNEGSKA. The CDR3, from cysteine to phenylalanine, totals 14 residues. The retained sequence is limited to the CDR3, 42 bases, with the frame set at the first base. This clonotype was observed many times. Its antigen has not been determined. No base qualities exist here, and no much larger clone lies one base off it. The library relied on RT-PCR. Sequenced using an Illumina MiSeq. Through fastp at Q25 and MiXCR, TCRdb rebuilt clones from the public reads, retaining in-frame beta chains. Each CDR3 protein gets just one entry, which takes the most common genes and DNA from the rows behind it. The sample includes almost 700,000 distinct CDR3 sequences, with 13% to 15% observed a single time. The leading ten clones occupy 3.6% of the sample.

The clonotype was recovered from a female donor in good health, serving as a healthy control. This chain is built from TRBV20-1 and TRBJ1-1; matching of 5 bases hints at TRBD1 as the D gene. The sample taken for sequencing was memory CD4+ T cells from blood. The DNA sequence follows: TGCAGTGCTAGAGATCGAAGGGGGAACACTGAAGCTTTCTTT. Its translation reads: CSARDRRGNTEAFF.